This TCR beta chain was obtained from a study of blood T cell repertoires in COVID-19. Turning to the study itself: Italy, Spain and the United States were the sources of the convalescent and acute COVID-19 samples.

From germline, CDR1 is LNHDA and CDR2 SQIVND (reference sequence). This CDR3 has 13 amino acids. The ends were cut back, 2 bases at V and 5 bases at J, with 9 bases in the middle. In the authors' methods: Reference gene primer amplification gave estimated nucleated cell counts. Generated by immunoSEQ multiplex PCR, the TCRdb table keeps only in-frame clones and is missing some. The V and J calls and clone size come from that table; D and trimming were worked out from the DNA. The sample includes 350,000 to 500,000 clones, approximately 90% of them seen just once. Individuals in the exposed group had encountered a COVID-19 case within 2 weeks preceding study entry.

The chain carries TRBV19 and TRBJ1-2; a weak D match, TRBD1 (5 bases). Sequenced input: PBMCs or T cells enriched from blood (not recorded which). This clonotype originated in a woman aged 18-29 years who had been exposed to COVID-19. The CDR3 DNA is TGTGCCAGTAGTATACGGGCAGGGTATGGCTACACCTTC. Translated, it gives CASSIRAGYGYTF.